This T cell receptor beta chain appears in the sequencing data of a study of T cells in Graves' hyperthyroidism and ophthalmopathy. Study observations and caveats: Stable hyperthyroidism was told apart from ophthalmopathy by a model built on 13 V-J features. Most thyroid clonotypes with frequency above 0.001 were detected in blood.

Amplification yielded TCR beta CDR3 regions, with RNA transcripts as the source. Using the HTBI primer set, a first-round RT-PCR was run on the TCR CDR3. TCRdb re-derived calls from the multiplex PCR reads in MiXCR, one entry per CDR3 protein. In the table there are roughly 420,000 distinct CDR3 sequences, about a sixth of which are singletons. Patients with uncontrolled infections, other autoimmune diseases, pregnancy or lactation were excluded. This clonotype was picked up a small number of times. Its target is not known. V shed 5 bases, J shed 2 bases, and the junction held 5 bases outside the gene matches. Germline CDR1 is MNHNS and CDR2 is SASEGT. The CDR3 extends over 16 amino acids.

Sequencing was done on a sample of blood. The clonotype was recovered from a woman between 18 and 29 years old with Graves' hyperthyroidism. The genes are TRBV6-1 and TRBJ1-4; TRBD1 agrees at 10 bases. The CDR3 sequence: CASSHDRGRTNEKLFF. As DNA, the CDR3 is TGTGCCAGCAGTCACGACAGGGGGCGGACTAATGAAAAACTGTTTTTT.